What follows describes a single T cell receptor (beta chain). Its target is not known. This sample is part of a study of blood T cells in healthy people across ages. Overall study findings and caveats: Age showed a roughly linear inverse relationship with TCR beta diversity per million T cells. Aged donors had fewer naive CD4+ cells and lower diversity than long-lived donors.

Deletions cut 0 bases from V and 8 bases from J, with 12 bases between. Germline lookup yields CDR1 SGDLS and CDR2 YYNGEE. The CDR3 extends over 14 amino acids. PCR was performed a second time for about 7 to 12 cycles using a sample-barcoded 5' primer and a J-beta primer mix. Tags on each cDNA molecule came from a template-switch adaptor with 12 random nucleotides. Each CDR3 protein is one row after TCRdb ran MiXCR on the 5' RACE reads. The table has around 1,900,000 distinct CDR3 sequences, more than 35% seen once. Sequencing input: blood. This TCR was recovered from a human donor in good health. V and J are TRBV9 and TRBJ2-1; D unresolved. CDR3 nucleotides: TGTGCCAGCAGCGTAGCTATTGAGAGGTATGAGCAGTTCTTC. Translated: CASSVAIERYEQFF.